The 26 T cell receptor beta chains given below trace back to one sample, sequenced in a study of T cells after yellow fever vaccination. TCRdb reanalysed the 5' RACE reads using MiXCR and keeps one entry per CDR3 protein. This repertoire shows 230,000 or so distinct CDR3 sequences, 3.6% found once; its top ten account for roughly a fifth. This specimen consisted of PBMCs, obtained 15 days after the yellow fever booster vaccination. The receptors stem from a man aged 18-30 years who received the YFV17D yellow fever vaccine.

The sample holds many counts of this clonotype. V and J are TRBV27 and TRBJ2-7; D call uncertain. The germline gives CDR1 MNHEY, CDR2 SMNVEV (reference sequence). The CDR3 is made up of 14 amino acids. V lost 2 bases and J 3 bases, leaving 11 bases between the germline ends. The CDR3 DNA sequence: TGTGCCAGCAGTTTAACCGACACGTTCTACGAGCAGTACGTC. It encodes CASSLTDTFYEQYV.

This clonotype has just a few counts. CDR3 sequence: CASSLIASVFNSPLHF. The CDR3 DNA sequence: TGTGCCAGCAGCCTGATCGCTTCCGTTTTTAATTCACCCCTCCACTTT. The chain is built from TRBV7-2 and TRBJ1-6; D gene uncertain. This CDR3 comprises 16 residues. Per the germline V gene, CDR1 is SGHTA and CDR2 is FQGNSA. The V end lost 5 bases, the J end lost 6 bases, and 17 bases lay between the germline ends.

With regard to this clonotype: Just one base apart from a much larger clone, this may be a read error. The chain combines TRBV5-1 with TRBJ2-5; 8 nucleotides match TRBD2. Germline CDR1 SGHRS, CDR2 YFSETQ. This CDR3 is 14 amino acids long. This chain's CDR3 is CASSLAGDQETEYF. The CDR3 region has the DNA TGCGCCAGCAGCTTAGCGGGAGATCAAGAGACCGAGTACTTC. The whole variable domain, filled in from reference TRBV5-1 and TRBJ2-5, reads KAGVTQTPRYLIKTRGQQVTLSCSPISGHRSVSWYQQTPGQGLQFLFEYFSETQRNKGNFPGRFSGRQFSNSRSEMNVSTLELGDSALYLCASSLAGDQETEYFGPGTRLLVL.

To note about this clonotype: A much bigger clone sits one base away, suggesting this may be a read error. The rearrangement joins TRBV4-2 to TRBJ2-7, with TRBD1 matching over 10 bases. Looked up from germline, CDR1 is LGHNA and CDR2 is YNFKEQ. The CDR3 extends over 15 amino acids. CDR3 protein: CASSQPRQGAYEHYF. CDR3 in DNA: TGTGCCAGCAGCCAGCCCCGACAGGGGGCTTACGAGCATTACTTC.

This clonotype came up many times. The chain has TRBV20-1 and TRBJ1-2; no firm D call. Germline V gene sequence: CDR1 DFQATT, CDR2 SNEGSKA (reference sequence). The CDR3 covers 13 residues. V lost 5 bases and J 4 bases, leaving 14 bases between the germline ends. The CDR3 spells CSAQPFRSYGYTF. In nucleotides, the CDR3 is TGCAGTGCTCAACCTTTCCGATCCTATGGCTACACCTTC.

The sample holds many counts of this clonotype. CDR3 amino acids: CASSLSNQGFREQFF. The DNA for the CDR3 is TGTGCCAGCAGTTTATCGAACCAGGGGTTTAGGGAGCAGTTCTTC. The chain recombines TRBV27 with TRBJ2-1; TRBD1 might be the D (6 bases). V was trimmed by 0 bases and J by 10 bases, leaving 16 bases between them. The CDR3 length is 15 residues. Germline CDR1 reads MNHEY; CDR2 reads SMNVEV (reference sequence).

At least ten counts were recorded for this clonotype. The chain joins TRBV19 to TRBJ2-3, with D perhaps TRBD1 or TRBD2 (5 bases each). V was cut by 2 bases and J by 1 base, with 13 bases left in between. The CDR3 runs 16 residues. The germline V gene has CDR1 LNHDA and CDR2 SQIVND (reference sequence). The CDR3: CASSIIPQGGTDTQYF. DNA of the CDR3: TGTGCCAGTAGTATAATCCCGCAGGGAGGCACAGATACGCAGTATTTT. Based on the CDR3 plus reference TRBV19 and TRBJ2-3, the full variable domain is DGGITQSPKYLFRKEGQNVTLSCEQNLNHDAMYWYRQDPGQGLRLIYYSQIVNDFQKGDIAEGYSVSREKKESFPLTVTSAQKNPTAFYLCASSIIPQGGTDTQYFGPGTRLTVL.

This clonotype has ten or more counts. The V call is TRBV28, the J call TRBJ1-1; D gene unclear. CDR3 length: 11 residues. V gave up 5 bases and J gave up 10 bases, with 11 bases separating them. Germline V gives CDR1 MDHEN, CDR2 SYDVKM. This CDR3 is CASSPRRGAFF. CDR3 coding DNA: TGTGCCAGCAGTCCAAGACGGGGAGCTTTCTTT.

The table lists this clonotype with a few counts. The rearrangement uses TRBV7-9 and TRBJ1-1; TRBD1 might be the D (5 bases). The V gene's germline CDR1 is SEHNR and CDR2 FQNEAQ (reference sequence). The CDR3 consists of 14 residues. With 5 bases removed from V and 4 bases from J, the gap between germline ends came to 14 bases. As DNA, the CDR3 is TGTGCCAGCAGCGGATGGGGGTTCAGCACTGAAGCTTTCTTT. The encoded protein is CASSGWGFSTEAFF.

This clonotype occurred a few times. This chain connects TRBV5-4 to TRBJ1-2; D is uncertain. Trimming left V 7 bases short and J 4 bases short, with 14 bases between. CDR3 length: 13 residues. Germline V gene lookup returns CDR1 SGHNT and CDR2 YYREEE (reference sequence). CDR3 in DNA: TGTGCCAGCGGCCTACTCGGGCTCTATGGCTACACCTTC. This gives the protein CASGLLGLYGYTF. Together with reference TRBV5-4 and TRBJ1-2, the CDR3 gives the full variable domain: ETGVTQSPTHLIKTRGQQVTLRCSSQSGHNTVSWYQQALGQGPQFIFQYYREEENGRGNFPPRFSGLQFPNYSSELNVNALELDDSALYLCASGLLGLYGYTFGSGTRLTVV.

The table lists this clonotype with many counts. V usage is TRBV12-3 or TRBV12-4 and J usage is TRBJ1-2, with a weak D call TRBD1 (6 bases). The length of the CDR3 is 12 residues. Trimming removed 4 bases at V and 8 bases at J, with 11 bases between. The DNA for the CDR3 is TGTGCCAGCAGTTCTCGGACAGACGGCTACACCTTC. Amino acid sequence: CASSSRTDGYTF.

The sample holds many counts of this clonotype. This rearrangement joins TRBV7-2 to TRBJ2-7, with D perhaps TRBD1 (6 bases). The germline V gene encodes CDR1 SGHTA and CDR2 FQGNSA. The CDR3 extends over 16 amino acids. V was shortened by 2 bases and J by 0 bases, with 14 bases between the two germline ends. CDR3 sequence: CASSLSWDTSSYEQYF. As DNA, the CDR3 is TGTGCCAGCAGCTTATCGTGGGACACGAGCTCCTACGAGCAGTACTTC.

This clonotype has ten or more counts. The CDR3 nucleotides are TGTGCCTGGGCGAGGGGATTAGGGATGAACACTGAAGCTTTCTTT. This sequence encodes CAWARGLGMNTEAFF. The rearrangement links TRBV30 to TRBJ1-1, with D maybe TRBD1 (5 bases). The V and J ends lost 5 bases and 0 bases respectively, with 16 bases between them. Germline lookup yields CDR1 GTSNPN and CDR2 SVGIG (reference sequence). The CDR3 runs to 15 residues. Full variable domain (rest looked up from reference TRBV30 and TRBJ1-1): SQTIHQWPATLVQPVGSPLSLECTVEGTSNPNLYWYRQAAGRGLQLLFYSVGIGQISSEVPQNLSASRPQDRQFILSSKKLLLSDSGFYLCAWARGLGMNTEAFFGQGTRLTVV.

This clonotype was counted ten times or more. The chain is built from TRBV7-2 and TRBJ2-1; 9 bases are a match to TRBD1. Germline CDR1 reads SGHTA; CDR2 reads FQGNSA. Trimming removed 5 bases from V and 2 bases from J; junction bases left unmatched: 7. This CDR3 comprises 16 residues. CDR3: CASSPRGTGTYNEQFF. CDR3 bases: TGTGCCAGCAGCCCACGAGGGACAGGGACCTACAATGAGCAGTTCTTC.

This clonotype was recorded many times. The chain couples TRBV5-1 to TRBJ1-4; 7 bases are a match to TRBD1. V lost 5 bases and J lost 8; bases outside the gene matches: 9. This CDR3 is 14 amino acids long. The germline CDR1 and CDR2 sequences are SGHRS and YFSETQ. The CDR3 reads CASSRDRVEEKLFF. In nucleotides, the CDR3 is TGCGCCAGCAGTCGAGACAGGGTCGAGGAAAAACTGTTTTTT.

This clonotype was counted many times. This chain links TRBV5-1 with TRBJ2-5; D possibly corresponds to TRBD1 (6 bases). The germline CDR1 and CDR2 sequences are SGHRS and YFSETQ. Between the trimmed V and J ends, which lost 0 bases and 0 bases, there was a span of 9 bases. CDR3 length: 15 residues. CDR3 nucleotides: TGCGCCAGCAGCTTGGGAGGGGACAACCAAGAGACCCAGTACTTC. Amino acid sequence: CASSLGGDNQETQYF.

This clonotype came up many times. The V call is TRBV5-5, the J call TRBJ2-3; a weak D match, TRBD2 (6 bases). Trimming removed 4 bases from V and 3 bases from J, with 15 bases in between. This CDR3 is built from 15 residues. The germline gives CDR1 SGHKS, CDR2 YYEKEE (reference sequence). CDR3 region: CASSPGAGLTDTQYF. CDR3 nucleotides: TGTGCCAGCAGCCCAGGAGCCGGACTAACAGATACGCAGTATTTT.

In this sample, this clonotype turned up many times. The germline gene is not matched at one end of the junction; a read error may be the cause. V and J are TRBV19 and TRBJ2-3; TRBD2 agrees at 8 bases. Per the germline V gene, CDR1 is LNHDA and CDR2 is SQIVND (reference sequence). The CDR3 loop spans 13 amino acids. The CDR3 region is CASSTLERGHGHF. CDR3 bases: TGTGCCAGTAGTACCCTTGAGCGGGGGCATGGACATTTT.

This clonotype was observed many times. This chain uses TRBV15 with TRBJ1-1; 8 nucleotides align to TRBD1. The CDR3 runs 14 residues. J was trimmed by 2 bases and V by 3 bases; bases with no gene match: 2. Per germline, CDR1 LNHNV and CDR2 YYDKDF (reference sequence). This chain's CDR3 is CATSRDRANTEAFF. CDR3 DNA sequence: TGTGCCACCAGCAGGGACAGGGCCAACACTGAAGCTTTCTTT.

This clonotype has ten or more counts. V is TRBV6-5 and J is TRBJ1-2, with 7 bases matching TRBD1. Germline V gene data show CDR1 as MNHEY and CDR2 as SVGAGI. The CDR3 is 14 amino acids. The V and J ends lost 2 bases and 7 bases, in that order; junction bases with no gene match: 7. The CDR3: CASSYRRTGGGYTF. Written as DNA, the CDR3 is TGTGCCAGCAGTTACCGGAGGACAGGCGGTGGCTACACCTTC.

This clonotype was picked up many times. This chain links TRBV7-9 with TRBJ1-1, with a possible D match to TRBD1 (6 bases). The CDR3 has 15 residues. Trimming removed 5 bases from V and 2 bases from J, with 15 bases in between. Germline values: CDR1 SEHNR, CDR2 FQNEAQ (reference sequence). The CDR3 DNA follows: TGTGCCAGCAGCACCGGACAGAGTCAAAACACTGAAGCTTTCTTT. Amino acid sequence: CASSTGQSQNTEAFF.

At least ten counts were recorded for this clonotype. The J gene is TRBJ1-1, the V gene TRBV12-3 or TRBV12-4, with unresolved D. V lost 7 bases, J lost 7 bases, and 16 bases lay in between. The CDR3 runs 13 residues. The CDR3 is CASTEIVGSEAFF. CDR3 bases: TGTGCCAGCACCGAGATCGTCGGGAGTGAAGCTTTCTTT.

This clonotype was counted ten times or more. The chain carries TRBV5-5 and TRBJ1-2; maybe TRBD1 (5 bases). Trimming left V 3 bases short and J 6 bases short, with 15 bases between. Looked up from germline, CDR1 is SGHKS and CDR2 is YYEKEE (reference sequence). The CDR3 totals 14 residues. The CDR3 DNA reads as TGTGCCAGCAGCTCGGGGGGAGCGGGGAATGGCTACACCTTC. Translated: CASSSGGAGNGYTF.

Ten or more counts support this clonotype. This chain uses TRBV5-1 with TRBJ2-3; 10 nucleotides align to TRBD2. Germline CDR1 SGHRS, CDR2 YFSETQ. The ends lost 3 bases at V and 4 bases at J; junction bases unmatched: 8. CDR3 length equals 16 residues. CDR3 nucleotide sequence: TGCGCCAGCAGCTACAAGCGGGGGGGCCTCTCAGATACGCAGTATTTT. This sequence encodes CASSYKRGGLSDTQYF.

In its sample, this clonotype was seen many times. V usage is TRBV20-1 and J usage is TRBJ1-1, with a tentative D call TRBD1 (5 bases). V was pared by 6 bases and J by 4 bases, with 15 bases between. Germline-derived CDR1 and CDR2 are DFQATT and SNEGSKA (reference sequence). This CDR3 contains 13 residues. CDR3 nucleotides: TGCAGTGCCGGGGGAAATGTGGGCACTGAAGCTTTCTTT. Its translation is CSAGGNVGTEAFF.

This clonotype was counted ten times or more. The V call is TRBV7-6, the J call TRBJ2-5; the D gene is possibly TRBD2 (6 bases). Germline V lookup: CDR1 SGHVS, CDR2 FNYEAQ. V lost 5 bases, J lost 7 bases, and 14 bases lay in between. The CDR3 covers 13 residues. CDR3 amino acids: CASSPEVGGTQYF. Here the CDR3 DNA reads TGTGCCAGCAGCCCCGAGGTGGGGGGGACCCAGTACTTC.